Listed here are 6 T cell receptor beta chains from one sample, sequenced in a study of cytomegalovirus exposure and HLA in healthy donors. Primers: 60 Vbeta forward and 13 Jbeta reverse. Sequencing used immunoSEQ multiplex PCR; TCRdb keeps in-frame clones, though not all of them. The repertoire includes 150,000 to 200,000 clones, about 88% of them detected once, and roughly 1.7% sits in the top ten. Sequenced sample: PBMCs. Every receptor here comes from a woman younger than 35 in good health and CMV-seronegative.

J is TRBJ2-7 and V is TRBV5-6; D may be TRBD1 (6 bases). Germline lookup yields CDR1 SGHDT and CDR2 YYEEEE. The ends were cut back, 4 bases at V and 6 bases at J, with 20 bases in the middle. The CDR3 is 15 residues long. CDR3 sequence (DNA): TGTGCCAGCAGCCGCTTCGCAGGGGCAAGCCGCGAGCAGTACTTC. It is translated as CASSRFAGASREQYF. The variable domain in full, with the rest retrieved from reference TRBV5-6 and TRBJ2-7, is DAGVTQSPTHLIKTRGQQVTLRCSPKSGHDTVSWYQQALGQGPQFIFQYYEEEERQRGNFPDRFSGHQFPNYSSELNVNALLLGDSALYLCASSRFAGASREQYFGPGTRLTVT.

The rearrangement joins TRBV14 to TRBJ2-1, with 7 bases identical to TRBD1. Trimming at V came to 4 bases and at J to 4 bases, leaving 7 bases not matched to a gene. The germline CDR1 and CDR2 sequences are SGHDN and FVKESK. The CDR3 length is 15 residues. The CDR3 here is CASSPGPGGYNEQFF. CDR3 DNA: TGTGCCAGCAGCCCGGGGCCAGGGGGTTACAATGAGCAGTTCTTC. Combining the CDR3 with reference TRBV14 and TRBJ2-1 gives the whole variable domain EAGVTQFPSHSVIEKGQTVTLRCDPISGHDNLYWYRRVMGKEIKFLLHFVKESKQDESGMPNNRFLAERTGGTYSTLKVQPAELEDSGVYFCASSPGPGGYNEQFFGPGTRLTVL.

Comments on this clone: Other DNA sequences in the sample encode the same CDR3. The chain carries TRBV7-2 and TRBJ2-6; no firm D call. This CDR3 is 13 amino acids long. From germline, CDR1 is SGHTA and CDR2 FQGNSA. The germline V and J ends were trimmed by 5 bases and 4 bases, with 6 bases remaining between them. The CDR3 protein is CASSSPGANVLTF. The CDR3 region has the DNA TGTGCCAGCAGCAGCCCGGGGGCCAACGTCCTGACTTTC.

The chain has TRBV7-8 and TRBJ1-1, with 7 positions matching TRBD1. Losses at the gene ends were 5 bases for V and 4 bases for J; bases not matched to a gene: 7. The CDR3 is 14 residues long. The germline V gene encodes CDR1 SGHVS and CDR2 FQNEAQ. CDR3 sequence (DNA): TGTGCCAGCAGCCTACAGGGGATTCGCACTGAAGCTTTCTTT. It translates to CASSLQGIRTEAFF.

The V gene is TRBV7-6, the J gene TRBJ2-7, with TRBD2 identical over 16 bases. The CDR3 has 15 amino acids. V shed 3 bases, J shed 7 bases, and the junction held 3 bases outside the gene matches. Germline values: CDR1 SGHVS, CDR2 FNYEAQ. The CDR3, as DNA: TGTGCCAGCAGCTTCGGGACTAGCGGGGGGGAGGAGCAGTACTTC. Translating gives CASSFGTSGGEEQYF.

This chain links TRBV18 with TRBJ2-7; 9 bases are shared with TRBD1. The CDR3 runs 15 residues. After removal of 2 bases from V and 2 bases from J, the junction contained 4 bases not matched to a gene. Per the germline V gene, CDR1 is KGHSH and CDR2 is LQKENI. This chain's CDR3 is CASSPGGTGTYEQYF. The DNA of the CDR3 is TGTGCCAGCTCACCAGGTGGGACAGGGACCTACGAGCAGTACTTC.